The entry that follows covers one T cell receptor beta chain sequence. Its target is not known. The sample comes from a study of CXCR3-negative and CXCR3-positive naive CD8 T cells. Overall study: The dataset comprises approximately 140 million TRB reads in total, with about 1.5 +/- 0.3 million reads per library. Findings and limits, study-wide: CXCR3-negative naive cells had less hydrophobic TRB CDR3s than did CXCR3-positive naive cells. Most assays used freshly isolated PBMCs, as cryopreservation partially reduced CXCR3. Memory CD8+ cells showed much lower diversity, while both naive subsets were comparably high.

Identification of naive CD8+ T cells rested on CD45RO-CCR7+CD27+CD95- status. TRB cDNA was prepared as libraries by UMI-labeled 5' RACE. TCRdb re-called the 5' RACE reads and gives one entry per CDR3 protein, without DNA. The specimen's table records around 160,000 distinct CDR3 sequences. The CDR3 length is 18 residues. Germline assignment: CDR1 MGHDK and CDR2 SYGVNS. The specimen was naive CXCR3+ CD8+ T cells from blood. The subset here: CD45RO-CCR7+CD27+CD95- naive CD8+ T cells expressing CXCR3 (TNR3+). The chain carries TRBV25-1 and TRBJ2-2; without DNA, the TCRdb call of TRBD2 cannot be checked. The TCR was taken from a human donor in good health. Some clones in this sample may be carry-over from other donors' samples. The CDR3 reads CASSDYRLAGGYTGELFF. Variable domain in full (rest from reference TRBV25-1 and TRBJ2-2): EADIYQTPRYLVIGTGKKITLECSQTMGHDKMYWYQQDPGMELHLIHYSYGVNSTEKGDLSSESTVSRIRTEHFPLTLESARPSHTSQYLCASSDYRLAGGYTGELFFGEGSRLTVL.